This T cell receptor beta chain was sequenced during a study of STAT5B mutations in CD4+ large granular lymphocyte leukemia. There are 15 residues in the CDR3. From germline, CDR1 is LNHDA and CDR2 SQIVND (reference sequence). The J segment lost 5 bases and the V segment lost 4 bases, leaving 8 bases of the junction unmatched. This clone was picked up one time. Its specificity is not known. Regarding the study as a whole: CD4-sorted patient repertoires seemed more clonal than healthy CD4+ repertoires. Top patient clones used TRBV06 genes more often: 8/27 versus 2/35 in controls.

The repertoire was sequenced with immunoSEQ multiplex PCR; TCRdb's copy has only in-frame clones and lacks some. This sample carries around 30,000 clones, over 60% of them seen once, and the ten largest clones take 3.1%. Sequencing input: CD4+ T cells from blood buffy coats. This clonotype originated in a human donor in good health. J is TRBJ2-3 and V is TRBV19, with 8 bases that match TRBD2. The chain's CDR3 is CASSTGLGLIDTQYF. DNA of the CDR3: TGTGCCAGTAGTACGGGACTAGGTCTTATAGATACGCAGTATTTT.